Included here is one T cell receptor beta chain sequence, with context. Its matching antigen is unknown. The sample belongs to a study of T cell responses to AZD1222 COVID-19 vaccine. Study results and limitations: The reported proportion of spike-specific TCRs targeting unmutated variant regions was nearly half. Vaccine-associated CD4 TCRs spanned spike, dominant at 160-218 and 743-854. Clonal diversity may have been underestimated, and the donors were mostly white British, with more females than males. A rise in Spike-specific TCR breadth and depth followed two AZD1222 doses.

TCRdb keeps only in-frame clones here, not all; method: immunoSEQ multiplex PCR. In the table there are 130,000 to 150,000 clones, about 87% of which are singletons. Per the germline V gene, CDR1 is SGHRS and CDR2 is YFSETQ. The CDR3 runs 14 residues. Trimming cost V 3 bases and J 5 bases, with 12 bases left between them. Sequencing was performed on peripheral blood, taken on day 0 of AZD1222 vaccination. V gene TRBV5-1 combines with J gene TRBJ1-5; possible D gene TRBD1, 5 bases. The source of this sequence is an adult in good health. DNA of the CDR3: TGCGCCAGCAGCTCAGGGTTGACGGATCAGCCCCAGCATTTT. This encodes CASSSGLTDQPQHF.